The rows below give T cell receptor beta chains drawn from one sample of a study of shared clonotypes between healthy human individuals. Using immunoSEQ multiplex PCR, the repertoire was profiled, and TCRdb retains in-frame clones only, with some absent. The repertoire holds roughly 600,000 clones, with about 98% as singletons. Specimen: naive CD8+ T cells sorted from blood. The receptors here all came from a young man in good health. The CDR3 runs from the conserved cysteine through the conserved F or W. D genes are given only for firm matches. Clone size, where shown, is once, few, many, or a class for clones that have expanded.

>NA|TRBV27|TRBD1
CASSRYRGDNYGYTF
>NA|TRBV28|NA
CASSLYKGANTEAFF
>NA|TRBV5-1|NA
CASSFAPSYEQYF
>NA|TRBV4-3|NA
CASSQERHGSYEQYF
>NA|TRBV9|NA
CASSVDAAYEQYF
>NA|TRBV20-1|NA
CSAGPYNEQFF
>NA|TRBV27|NA
CASSLYFGAKETQYF
>NA|TRBV6-5|TRBD1
CVIGGQGSHEQFF
>NA|TRBV5-1|TRBD1
CASSLGPGGQPQHF
>NA|TRBV4-1|NA
CASSQELAGTGELFF
>NA|TRBV28|NA
CASNGRLTTTNYGYTF
>NA|TRBV2|NA
CASVRTADQLF
>NA|TRBV10-2|TRBD2
CASSDSERGYEQYF
>once|TRBV7-9|NA
CASITTIDNIRGDTEAFF
>NA|TRBV9|NA
CASSQGVWNTEAFF